This T cell receptor beta chain was sequenced in a study of T cell responses to AZD1222 COVID-19 vaccine. Germline V gives CDR1 SGDLS, CDR2 YYNGEE. The CDR3 is 13 amino acids. Trimming removed 0 bases from V and 9 bases from J; junction bases left unmatched: 3. Profiled with immunoSEQ multiplex PCR; TCRdb holds only in-frame clones, not every one. This table has tens of thousands of clones, 75% to 90% appearing once. This clone was observed once. Its antigen is not identified. Study conclusions and caveats: Most donors were white British, females outnumbered males, and clonal diversity was possibly underestimated. Spike-specific TCR repertoires showed rising breadth and depth after two AZD1222 doses.

This chain links TRBV9 with TRBJ2-1; 7 bases align to TRBD2. Sequences were derived from peripheral blood, sampled on day 0 of MenACWY control vaccination. The receptor was isolated from an adult in good health. This chain's CDR3 is CASSVELASEQFF. The CDR3 region has the DNA TGTGCCAGCAGCGTAGAACTAGCGAGTGAGCAGTTCTTC. Filled out from reference TRBV9 and TRBJ2-1, the complete variable domain reads DSGVTQTPKHLITATGQRVTLRCSPRSGDLSVYWYQQSLDQGLQFLIQYYNGEERAKGNILERFSAQQFPDLHSELNLSSLELGDSALYFCASSVELASEQFFGPGTRLTVL.